Included here is one T cell receptor beta chain sequence, with context. Under the authors' procedure: The assay estimated nucleated cells by amplifying reference gene primers. This table comes from immunoSEQ multiplex PCR, and its TCRdb copy is limited to in-frame clones, with some not included. The V and J calls and the clone size are those of that table, but D and trimming were determined from the DNA. In the table there are fewer than 250,000 clones, roughly four fifths of which are singletons. The data stem from a study of blood T cell repertoires in COVID-19. In the study overall: T cells, B-cell-depleted T cells, or PBMCs supplied cDNA or gDNA.

J was trimmed by 3 bases and V by 4 bases; bases with no gene match: 2. Germline lookup yields CDR1 MNHEY and CDR2 SVGEGT. This CDR3 is built from 13 residues. The source of this sequence is a woman aged 40 to 55 with acute or convalescent COVID-19. The chain couples TRBV6-2 or TRBV6-3 to TRBJ2-5, with 7 bases matching TRBD2. Sequencing input: peripheral blood. This CDR3 is CASSSRGEETQYF. The CDR3 DNA reads TGTGCCAGCAGTTCCCGGGGGGAAGAGACCCAGTACTTC.